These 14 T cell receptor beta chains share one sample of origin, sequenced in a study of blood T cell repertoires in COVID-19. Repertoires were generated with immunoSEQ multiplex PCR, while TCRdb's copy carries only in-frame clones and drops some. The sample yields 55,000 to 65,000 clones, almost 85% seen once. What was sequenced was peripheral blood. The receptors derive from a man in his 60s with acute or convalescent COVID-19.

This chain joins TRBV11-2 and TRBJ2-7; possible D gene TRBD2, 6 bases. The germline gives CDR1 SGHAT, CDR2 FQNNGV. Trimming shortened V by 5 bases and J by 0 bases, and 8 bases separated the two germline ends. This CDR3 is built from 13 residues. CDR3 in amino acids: CASSIGSSYEQYF. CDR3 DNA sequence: TGTGCCAGCAGCATCGGGAGCTCCTACGAGCAGTACTTC.

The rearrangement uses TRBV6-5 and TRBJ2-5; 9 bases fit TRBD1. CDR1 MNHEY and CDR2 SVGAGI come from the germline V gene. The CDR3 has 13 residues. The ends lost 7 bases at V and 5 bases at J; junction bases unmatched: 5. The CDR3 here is CASTRQGGETQYF. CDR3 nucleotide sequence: TGTGCCAGCACCCGACAGGGGGGTGAGACCCAGTACTTC.

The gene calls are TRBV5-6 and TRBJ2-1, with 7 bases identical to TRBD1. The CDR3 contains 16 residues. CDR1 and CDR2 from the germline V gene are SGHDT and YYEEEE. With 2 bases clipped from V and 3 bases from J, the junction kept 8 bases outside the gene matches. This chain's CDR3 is CASSFTGANIYNEQFF. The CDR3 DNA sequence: TGTGCCAGCAGCTTCACAGGGGCGAACATCTACAATGAGCAGTTCTTC.

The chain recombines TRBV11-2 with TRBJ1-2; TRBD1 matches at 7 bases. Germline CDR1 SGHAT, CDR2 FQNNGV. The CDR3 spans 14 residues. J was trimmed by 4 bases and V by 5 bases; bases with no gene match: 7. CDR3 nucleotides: TGTGCCAGCAGCCCTATGGGACAGCTCTATGGCTACACCTTC. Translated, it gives CASSPMGQLYGYTF.

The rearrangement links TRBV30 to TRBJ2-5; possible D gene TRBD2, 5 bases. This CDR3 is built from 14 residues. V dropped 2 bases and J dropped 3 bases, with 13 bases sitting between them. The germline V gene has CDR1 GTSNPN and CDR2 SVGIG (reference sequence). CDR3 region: CAWSRGWVEETQYF. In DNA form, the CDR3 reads TGTGCCTGGAGTAGAGGGTGGGTTGAAGAGACCCAGTACTTC. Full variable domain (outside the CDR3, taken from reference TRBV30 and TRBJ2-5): SQTIHQWPATLVQPVGSPLSLECTVEGTSNPNLYWYRQAAGRGLQLLFYSVGIGQISSEVPQNLSASRPQDRQFILSSKKLLLSDSGFYLCAWSRGWVEETQYFGPGTRLLVL.

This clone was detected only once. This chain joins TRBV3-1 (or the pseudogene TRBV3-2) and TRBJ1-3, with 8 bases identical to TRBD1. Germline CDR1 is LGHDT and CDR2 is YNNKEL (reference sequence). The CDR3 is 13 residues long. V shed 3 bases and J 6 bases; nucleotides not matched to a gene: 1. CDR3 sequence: CASSQTGENTIYF. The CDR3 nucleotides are TGTGCCAGCAGCCAGACAGGGGAAAACACCATATATTTT.

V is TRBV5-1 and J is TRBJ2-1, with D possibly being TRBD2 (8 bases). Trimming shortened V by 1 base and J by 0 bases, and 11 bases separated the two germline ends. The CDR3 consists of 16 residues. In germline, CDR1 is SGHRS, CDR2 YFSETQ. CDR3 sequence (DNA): TGCGCCAGCAGCTTGCGGGAGGGGGCCTCCTACAATGAGCAGTTCTTC. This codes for CASSLREGASYNEQFF.

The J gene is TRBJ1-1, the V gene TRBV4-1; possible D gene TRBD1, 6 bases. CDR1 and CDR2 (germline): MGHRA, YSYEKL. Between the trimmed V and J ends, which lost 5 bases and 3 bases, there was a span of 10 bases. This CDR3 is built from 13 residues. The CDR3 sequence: CASSSGQYTEAFF. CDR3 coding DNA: TGCGCCAGCAGCAGTGGACAGTACACTGAAGCTTTCTTT.

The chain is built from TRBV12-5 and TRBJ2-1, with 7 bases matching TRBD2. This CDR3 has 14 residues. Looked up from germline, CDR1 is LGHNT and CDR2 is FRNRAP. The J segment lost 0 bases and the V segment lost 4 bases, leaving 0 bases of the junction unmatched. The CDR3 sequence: CASGWTSSYNEQFF. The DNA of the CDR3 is TGTGCTAGTGGTTGGACTAGCTCCTACAATGAGCAGTTCTTC.

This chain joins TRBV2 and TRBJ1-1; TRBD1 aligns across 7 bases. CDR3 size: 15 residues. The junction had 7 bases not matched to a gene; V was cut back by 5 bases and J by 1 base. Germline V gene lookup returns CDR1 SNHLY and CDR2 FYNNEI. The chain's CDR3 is CASSPDRAQNTEAFF. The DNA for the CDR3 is TGTGCCAGCAGTCCTGACAGGGCTCAGAACACTGAAGCTTTCTTT. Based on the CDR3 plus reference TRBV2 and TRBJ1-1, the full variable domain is EPEVTQTPSHQVTQMGQEVILRCVPISNHLYFYWYRQILGQKVEFLVSFYNNEISEKSEIFDDQFSVERPDGSNFTLKIRSTKLEDSAMYFCASSPDRAQNTEAFFGQGTRLTVV.

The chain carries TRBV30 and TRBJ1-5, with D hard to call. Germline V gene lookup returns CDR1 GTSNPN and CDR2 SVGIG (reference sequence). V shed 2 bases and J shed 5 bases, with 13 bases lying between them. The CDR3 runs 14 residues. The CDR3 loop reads CAWSPSTQYQPQHF. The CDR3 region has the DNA TGTGCCTGGAGTCCCTCGACACAATATCAGCCCCAGCATTTT.

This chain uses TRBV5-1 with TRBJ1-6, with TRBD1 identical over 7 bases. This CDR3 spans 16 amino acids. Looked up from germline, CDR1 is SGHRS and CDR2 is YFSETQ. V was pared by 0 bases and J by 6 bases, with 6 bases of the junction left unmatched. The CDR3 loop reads CASSLGPGQSNSPLHF. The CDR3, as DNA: TGCGCCAGCAGCTTGGGCCCGGGACAGTCTAATTCACCCCTCCACTTT.

The chain's CDR3 is CASSAQVDSNQPQHF. CDR3 bases: TGTGCCAGCAGCGCCCAGGTCGATAGCAATCAGCCCCAGCATTTT. The J gene is TRBJ1-5, the V gene TRBV9; D gene uncertain. V was clipped by 3 bases and J by 0 bases, with 10 bases between them. Germline V gene lookup returns CDR1 SGDLS and CDR2 YYNGEE. The CDR3 has 15 amino acids. Supplemented by reference TRBV9 and TRBJ1-5, the full variable domain reads DSGVTQTPKHLITATGQRVTLRCSPRSGDLSVYWYQQSLDQGLQFLIQYYNGEERAKGNILERFSAQQFPDLHSELNLSSLELGDSALYFCASSAQVDSNQPQHFGDGTRLSIL.

The CDR3 protein is CASSLTGVDYGYTF. The CDR3 DNA reads TGTGCCAGCAGTTTAACGGGAGTTGACTATGGCTACACCTTC. The V gene is TRBV27, the J gene TRBJ1-2; D is unclear. Germline CDR1 reads MNHEY; CDR2 reads SMNVEV (reference sequence). V was cut by 2 bases and J by 3 bases, with 10 bases left in between. The length of the CDR3 is 14 residues.